Included here is one TCR beta chain sequence, with context. The antigen is not known. The data stem from a study of graft-versus-host responses after intestinal transplantation. Clones were read by immunoSEQ multiplex PCR, and TCRdb kept only the in-frame ones, dropping some. The sample has about 120,000 clones; 95% are singletons. This CDR3 is built from 16 residues. V shed 2 bases, J shed 2 bases, and the junction held 6 bases outside the gene matches. Per the germline V gene, CDR1 is LNHDA and CDR2 is SQIVND (reference sequence). This chain uses TRBV19 with TRBJ1-2; 9 positions match TRBD1. This sample comprised unstimulated CD8+ T cells sorted from spleen or lymph node cells, obtained before intestinal transplant. The TCR comes from a human donor who received an intestinal transplant. In nucleotides, the CDR3 is TGTGCCAGTAGTATAACGACAGGGGGGAGGAACTATGGCTACACCTTC. It yields the protein CASSITTGGRNYGYTF.